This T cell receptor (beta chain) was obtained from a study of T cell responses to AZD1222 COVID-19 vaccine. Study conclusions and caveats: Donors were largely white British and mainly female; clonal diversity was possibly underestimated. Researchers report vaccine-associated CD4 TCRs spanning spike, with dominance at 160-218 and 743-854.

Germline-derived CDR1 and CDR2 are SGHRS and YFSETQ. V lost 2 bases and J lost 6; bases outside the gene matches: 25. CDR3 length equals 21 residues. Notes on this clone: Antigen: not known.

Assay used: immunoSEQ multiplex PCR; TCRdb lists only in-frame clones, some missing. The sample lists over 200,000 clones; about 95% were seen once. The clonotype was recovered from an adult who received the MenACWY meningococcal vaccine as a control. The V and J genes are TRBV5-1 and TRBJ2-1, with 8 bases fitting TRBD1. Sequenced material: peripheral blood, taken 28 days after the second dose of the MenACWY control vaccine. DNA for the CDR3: TGCGCCAGCAGCTTCCGAGGGGACAGGCCTTCTAAGACGGAAGGATTCAATGAGCAGTTCTTC. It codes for CASSFRGDRPSKTEGFNEQFF.